This T cell receptor beta chain was identified in a study of blood T cell repertoires in COVID-19 (dated by TCRdb to about 2020). Turning to the overall study: Samples covering the acute and convalescent phases of COVID-19 were provided by collaborators in the United States, Italy and Spain. The prospective study material was composed of cDNA or gDNA derived from T cells, B-cell-depleted T cells, or PBMCs. Subjects who had been exposed to COVID-19, were actively infected with it, or had recovered from it provided the deeply sampled blood TCRbeta repertoires that made up the dataset. A freely available public database, intended as a resource for researchers studying the immune response to SARS-CoV-2, is where the repertoires were released. Samples came from the ongoing ImmuneRACE study (first 160 participants) plus 1,254 subjects from 6 global collaborators. A de-identified subject ID, COVID-19 status, age in years and sex were almost always included in the sample metadata. Where HLA class I and class II types were available, the types were taken from metadata supplied by the sample provider, not from assay-based typing. What the authors observed across the whole study: Clinical and demographic metadata were provided uncurated, with the amount varying by source and participant.

The immunoSEQ Assay, a bias-controlled multiplex PCR, was used to amplify TCRbeta CDR3 regions from genomic DNA. On the study's bioinformatics: Nucleated cell counts per sample were estimated from amplification of reference gene primers within the assay. To quantify the absolute abundance of each unique TCRbeta CDR3 rearrangement, sequence reads were collapsed and filtered. For each sample, productive Simpson clonality was calculated as the square root of Simpson's diversity index across productive rearrangements. TCRdb provides this immuneACCESS table in a form limited to in-frame rearrangements. Some clones are lacking; in checked studies, under half of them reflect an unresolved V gene, and why the rest are absent is not known. The D gene and trimming were derived from the DNA, and the V and J assignments and clone size from that table. This sample comprises roughly 450,000 clones, about 92% of them detected only once. The ten largest account for under 0.7% of the sample.

Its CDR3 holds 13 amino acids, cysteine through phenylalanine. Here the CDR3 DNA is all that survives: 39 bases in frame from base 1. In the germline V gene, CDR1 corresponds to MGHRA and CDR2 to YSYEKL. Trimming at the junction amounts to 6 bases on V and 1 base on J, and the germline ends lie 10 bases apart. For this clone: What antigen it recognizes has not been identified. The record has no base qualities; no much larger clone is one base away.

Participants in the prospective study were enrolled through a virtual design, were aged 18 to 89 years, and lived in under 25 United States geographic areas. In the prospective study, participants were assigned to cohorts based on the clinical history participants reported in a screening survey and a study questionnaire. For ImmuneRACE Cohort 3, a participant was defined as recovered based on two consecutive negative NP/OP PCR tests, clearance by a healthcare professional, or resolution of symptoms. In the prospective study, mobile phlebotomists collected whole blood, serum and a nasopharyngeal or oropharyngeal swab from each participant. Additional blood draws and questionnaires over an approximately two-month period could optionally be provided by prospective study participants. Before DNA extraction, prospective study blood samples were shipped either frozen or at room temperature.

The chain is assembled from TRBV4-1 and TRBJ2-7, with a tentative D gene TRBD1 over 5 matching bases. Sequencing was carried out using PBMCs or T cells enriched from blood (not recorded which). This sequence originates from a man aged 18 to 30 who had recovered from COVID-19. The CDR3 is CASSAAGSYEQYF. The nucleotides read TGCGCCAGCAGTGCGGCAGGGTCCTACGAGCAGTACTTC.